This TCR beta chain was identified in a study of Graves' ophthalmopathy and Graves' hyperthyroidism. Amplifying from RNA transcripts, the study obtained TCR beta CDR3 regions. Scientists carried out first-round RT-PCR using HTBI primers and then a second-round multiplex PCR. TCRdb reprocessed the multiplex PCR reads with MiXCR, giving one entry per CDR3 protein. The data contain a few hundred thousand distinct CDR3 sequences, approximately 15% of them singletons. Researchers turned away patients with other autoimmune diseases, uncontrolled infections, pregnancy or lactation. Many counts were recorded for this clonotype. V was cut by 7 bases and J by 8 bases, with 17 bases left in between. In germline, CDR1 is SGHTA, CDR2 FQGNSA. This CDR3 has 13 residues.

The sample was peripheral blood. The rearrangement links TRBV7-2 to TRBJ1-2; the D gene is possibly TRBD1 (5 bases). This receptor was taken from a woman aged 18-35 years with stable Graves' hyperthyroidism. This CDR3 is CASNPLGEGGYTF. The CDR3 bases are TGTGCCAGCAACCCTTTAGGGGAGGGGGGCTACACCTTC.